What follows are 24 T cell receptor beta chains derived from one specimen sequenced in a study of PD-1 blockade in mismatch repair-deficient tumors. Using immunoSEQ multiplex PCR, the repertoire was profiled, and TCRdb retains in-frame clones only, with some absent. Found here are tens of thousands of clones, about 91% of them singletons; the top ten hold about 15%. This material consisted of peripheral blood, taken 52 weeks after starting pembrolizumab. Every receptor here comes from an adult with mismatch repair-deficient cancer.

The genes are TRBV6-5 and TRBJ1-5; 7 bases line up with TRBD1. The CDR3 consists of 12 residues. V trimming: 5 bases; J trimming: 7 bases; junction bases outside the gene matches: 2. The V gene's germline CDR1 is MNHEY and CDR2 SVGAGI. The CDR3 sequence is CASSPGGQPQHF. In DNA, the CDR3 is TGTGCCAGCAGTCCAGGGGGGCAGCCCCAGCATTTT.

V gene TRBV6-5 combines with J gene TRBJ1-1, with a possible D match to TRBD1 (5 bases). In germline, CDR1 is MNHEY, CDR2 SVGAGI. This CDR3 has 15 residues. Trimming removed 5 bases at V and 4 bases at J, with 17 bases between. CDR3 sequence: CASSGTAGVGTEAFF. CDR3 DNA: TGTGCCAGCAGTGGCACCGCGGGGGTGGGCACTGAAGCTTTCTTT.

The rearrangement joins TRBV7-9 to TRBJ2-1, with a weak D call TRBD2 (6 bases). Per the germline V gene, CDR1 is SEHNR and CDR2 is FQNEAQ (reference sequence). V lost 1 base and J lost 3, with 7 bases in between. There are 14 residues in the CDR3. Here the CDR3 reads CASSLGGIYNEQFF. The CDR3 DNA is TGTGCCAGCAGCTTAGGCGGGATCTACAATGAGCAGTTCTTC.

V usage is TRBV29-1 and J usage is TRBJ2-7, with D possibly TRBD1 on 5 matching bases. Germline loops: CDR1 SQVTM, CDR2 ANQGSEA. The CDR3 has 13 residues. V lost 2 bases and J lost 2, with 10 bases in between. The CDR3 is CSVESGNPYEQYF. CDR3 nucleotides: TGCAGCGTTGAATCAGGGAACCCCTACGAGCAGTACTTC.

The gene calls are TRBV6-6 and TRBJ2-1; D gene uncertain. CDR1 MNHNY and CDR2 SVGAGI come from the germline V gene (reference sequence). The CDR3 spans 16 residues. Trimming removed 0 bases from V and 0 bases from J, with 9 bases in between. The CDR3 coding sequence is TGTGCCAGCAGTTACTCGGTAAAAGTCTCCTACAATGAGCAGTTCTTC. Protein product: CASSYSVKVSYNEQFF.

CDR3 bases: TGTGCCAGCAGCTTCTCGGACAGGGGGCGGAAATATAGCAATCAGCCCCAGCATTTT. This codes for CASSFSDRGRKYSNQPQHF. The chain has TRBV21-1 and TRBJ1-5; TRBD1 reflects the table's D call only, with no check against the DNA. TRBV21-1 represents a pseudogene. This CDR3 has 19 residues.

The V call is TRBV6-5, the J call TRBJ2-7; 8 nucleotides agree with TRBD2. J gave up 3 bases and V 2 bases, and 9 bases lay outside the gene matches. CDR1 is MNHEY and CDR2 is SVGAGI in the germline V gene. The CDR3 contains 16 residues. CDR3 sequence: CASSYRRTSLDYEQYF. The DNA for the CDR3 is TGTGCCAGCAGTTACCGCCGGACTAGCCTAGACTACGAGCAGTACTTC.

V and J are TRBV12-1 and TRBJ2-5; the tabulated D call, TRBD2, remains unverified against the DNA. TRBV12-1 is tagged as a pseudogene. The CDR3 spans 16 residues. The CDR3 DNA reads TGTGCCAGCAGCTTTTTCCCAGCGGGGGTTCAAGAGACCCAGTACTTC. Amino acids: CASSFFPAGVQETQYF.

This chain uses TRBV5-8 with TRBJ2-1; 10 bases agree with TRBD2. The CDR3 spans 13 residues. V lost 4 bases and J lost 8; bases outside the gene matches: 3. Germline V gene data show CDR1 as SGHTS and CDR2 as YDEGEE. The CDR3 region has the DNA TGTGCCAGCAGCGGGGGACTAGCGTATGAGCAGTTCTTC. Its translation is CASSGGLAYEQFF.

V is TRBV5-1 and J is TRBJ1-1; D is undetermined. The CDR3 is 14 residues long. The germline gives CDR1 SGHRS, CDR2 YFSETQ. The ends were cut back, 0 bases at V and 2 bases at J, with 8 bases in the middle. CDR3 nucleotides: TGCGCCAGCAGCTTGGAGCTCCTTAACACTGAAGCTTTCTTT. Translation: CASSLELLNTEAFF.

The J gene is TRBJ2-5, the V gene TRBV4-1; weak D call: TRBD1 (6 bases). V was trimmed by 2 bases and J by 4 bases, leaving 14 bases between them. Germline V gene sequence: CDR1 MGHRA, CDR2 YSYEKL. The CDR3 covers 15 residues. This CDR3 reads CASSQPIQGRETQYF. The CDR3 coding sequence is TGCGCCAGCAGCCAACCGATACAGGGACGAGAGACCCAGTACTTC.

CDR3 bases: TGTGCCAGCAGCTTAGTGGACAGGACCAAAAACATTCAGTACTTC. As protein: CASSLVDRTKNIQYF. The V and J genes are TRBV7-8 and TRBJ2-4; 7 bases line up with TRBD1. The CDR3 covers 15 residues. The V and J ends lost 1 base and 2 bases, in that order; junction bases with no gene match: 2. Germline V gives CDR1 SGHVS, CDR2 FQNEAQ.

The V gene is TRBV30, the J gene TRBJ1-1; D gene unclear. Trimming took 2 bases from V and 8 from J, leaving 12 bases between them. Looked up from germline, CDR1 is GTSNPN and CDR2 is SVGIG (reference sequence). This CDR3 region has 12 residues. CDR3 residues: CAWSLILIEAFF. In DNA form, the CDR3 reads TGTGCCTGGAGTCTTATCCTGATCGAAGCTTTCTTT.

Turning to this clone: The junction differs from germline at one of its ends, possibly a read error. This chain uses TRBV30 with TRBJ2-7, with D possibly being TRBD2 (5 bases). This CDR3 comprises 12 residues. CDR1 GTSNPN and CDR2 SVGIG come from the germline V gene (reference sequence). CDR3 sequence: CAWTSGKNEQYF. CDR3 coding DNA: TGTGCGTGGACCTCGGGGAAGAACGAGCAGTACTTC.

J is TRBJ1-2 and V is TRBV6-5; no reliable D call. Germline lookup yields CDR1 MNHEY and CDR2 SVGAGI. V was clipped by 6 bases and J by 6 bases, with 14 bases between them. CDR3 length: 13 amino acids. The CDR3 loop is CASSDDKFHGYTF. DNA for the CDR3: TGTGCCAGCAGCGACGACAAATTTCATGGCTACACCTTC.

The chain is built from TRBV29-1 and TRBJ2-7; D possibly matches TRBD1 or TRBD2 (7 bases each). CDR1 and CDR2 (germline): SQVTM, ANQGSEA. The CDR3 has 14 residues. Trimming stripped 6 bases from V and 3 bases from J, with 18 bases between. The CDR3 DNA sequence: TGCAGCGTCCGACAGGGAGGGTCCCTCTACGAGCAGTACTTC. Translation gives CSVRQGGSLYEQYF.

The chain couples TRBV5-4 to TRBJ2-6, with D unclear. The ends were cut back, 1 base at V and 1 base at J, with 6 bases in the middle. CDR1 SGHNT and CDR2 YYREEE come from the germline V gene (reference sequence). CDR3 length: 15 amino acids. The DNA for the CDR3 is TGTGCCAGCAGCTTGTGGGAATCTGGGGCCAACGTCCTGACTTTC. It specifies CASSLWESGANVLTF.

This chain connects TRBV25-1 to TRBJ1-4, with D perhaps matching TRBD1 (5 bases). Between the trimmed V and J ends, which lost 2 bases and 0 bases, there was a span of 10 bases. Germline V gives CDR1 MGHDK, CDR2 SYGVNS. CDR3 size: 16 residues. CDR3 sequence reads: CASSEGGFATNEKLFF. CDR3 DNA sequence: TGTGCCAGCAGTGAAGGGGGGTTTGCAACTAATGAAAAACTGTTTTTT.

CDR3 coding DNA: TGTGCCAGCAGCTCCGGACAGGGGGTTGGGGAGACCCAGTACTTC. Its protein product is CASSSGQGVGETQYF. The gene calls are TRBV7-9 and TRBJ2-5, with TRBD1 identical over 10 bases. The CDR3 is 15 amino acids. V lost 4 bases, J lost 5 bases, and 7 bases stayed unmatched. CDR1 is SEHNR, CDR2 FQNEAQ, per germline (reference sequence).

DNA for the CDR3: TGTGCCAGCAGCTTTTCCCTTTCAGGGGTACACTATGGCTACACCTTC. This sequence encodes CASSFSLSGVHYGYTF. The chain couples TRBV5-6 to TRBJ1-2; D perhaps matches TRBD1 (6 bases). Germline V gene sequence: CDR1 SGHDT, CDR2 YYEEEE. The CDR3 loop spans 16 amino acids. Trimming left V 2 bases short and J 3 bases short, with 17 bases between.

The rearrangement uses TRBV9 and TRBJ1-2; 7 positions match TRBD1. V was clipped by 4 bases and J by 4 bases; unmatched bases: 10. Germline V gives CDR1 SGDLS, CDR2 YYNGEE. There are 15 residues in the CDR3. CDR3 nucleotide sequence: TGTGCCAGCAGCCCGACGGACAGGCGGGTCTATGGCTACACCTTC. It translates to CASSPTDRRVYGYTF.

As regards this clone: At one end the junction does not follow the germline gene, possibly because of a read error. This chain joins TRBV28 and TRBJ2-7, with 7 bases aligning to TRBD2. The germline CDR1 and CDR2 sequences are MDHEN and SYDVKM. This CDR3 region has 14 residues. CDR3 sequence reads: CASTLSGANYEQYF. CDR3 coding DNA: TGTGCCAGCACTTTAAGCGGGGCCAACTACGAGCAGTACTTC.

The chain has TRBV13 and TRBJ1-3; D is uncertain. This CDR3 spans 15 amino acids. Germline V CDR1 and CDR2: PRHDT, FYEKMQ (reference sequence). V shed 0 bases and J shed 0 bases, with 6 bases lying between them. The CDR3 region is CASSLGRRSGNTIYF. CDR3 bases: TGTGCCAGCAGCTTAGGACGGCGCTCTGGAAACACCATATATTTT.

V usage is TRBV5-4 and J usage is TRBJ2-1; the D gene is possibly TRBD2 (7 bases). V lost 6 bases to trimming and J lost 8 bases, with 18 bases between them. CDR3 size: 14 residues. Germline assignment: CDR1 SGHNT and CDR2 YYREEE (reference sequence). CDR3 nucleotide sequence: TGTGCCAGCAACCCTAGGGGGGGTTTGGATGAGCAGTTCTTC. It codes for CASNPRGGLDEQFF.